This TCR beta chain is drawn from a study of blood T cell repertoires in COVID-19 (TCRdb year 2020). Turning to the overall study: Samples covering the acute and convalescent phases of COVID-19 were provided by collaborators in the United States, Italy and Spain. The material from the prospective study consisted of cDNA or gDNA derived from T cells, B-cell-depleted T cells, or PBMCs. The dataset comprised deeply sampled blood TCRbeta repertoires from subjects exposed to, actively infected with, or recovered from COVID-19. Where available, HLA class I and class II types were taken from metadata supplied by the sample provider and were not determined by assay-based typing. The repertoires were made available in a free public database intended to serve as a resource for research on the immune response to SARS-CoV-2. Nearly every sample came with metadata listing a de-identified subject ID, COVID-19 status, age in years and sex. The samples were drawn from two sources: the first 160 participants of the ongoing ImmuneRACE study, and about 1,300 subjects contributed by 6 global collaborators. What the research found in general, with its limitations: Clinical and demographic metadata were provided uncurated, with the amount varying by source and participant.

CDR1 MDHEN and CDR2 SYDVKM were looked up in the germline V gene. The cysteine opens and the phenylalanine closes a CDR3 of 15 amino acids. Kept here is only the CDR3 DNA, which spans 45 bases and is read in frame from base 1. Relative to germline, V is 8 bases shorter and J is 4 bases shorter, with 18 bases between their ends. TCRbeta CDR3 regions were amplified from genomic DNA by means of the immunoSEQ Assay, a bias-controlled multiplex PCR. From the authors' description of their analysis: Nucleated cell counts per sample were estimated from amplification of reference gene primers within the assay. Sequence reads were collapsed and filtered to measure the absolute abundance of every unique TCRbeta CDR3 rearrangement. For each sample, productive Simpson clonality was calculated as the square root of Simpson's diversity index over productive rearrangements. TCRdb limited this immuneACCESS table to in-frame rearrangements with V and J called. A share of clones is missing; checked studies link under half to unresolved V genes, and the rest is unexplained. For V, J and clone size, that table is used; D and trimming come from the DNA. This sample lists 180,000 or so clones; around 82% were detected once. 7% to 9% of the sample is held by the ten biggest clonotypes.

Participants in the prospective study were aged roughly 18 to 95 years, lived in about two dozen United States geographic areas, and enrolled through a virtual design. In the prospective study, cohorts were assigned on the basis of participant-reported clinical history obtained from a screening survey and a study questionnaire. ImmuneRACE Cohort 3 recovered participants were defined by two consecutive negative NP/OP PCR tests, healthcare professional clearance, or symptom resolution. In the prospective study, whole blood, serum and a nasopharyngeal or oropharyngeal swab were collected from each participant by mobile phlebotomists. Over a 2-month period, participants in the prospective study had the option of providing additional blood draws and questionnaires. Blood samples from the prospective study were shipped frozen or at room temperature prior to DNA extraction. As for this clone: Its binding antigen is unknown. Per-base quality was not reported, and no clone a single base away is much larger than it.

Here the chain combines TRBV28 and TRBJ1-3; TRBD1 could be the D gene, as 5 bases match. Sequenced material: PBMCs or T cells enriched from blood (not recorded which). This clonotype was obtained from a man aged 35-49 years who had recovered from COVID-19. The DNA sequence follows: TGTGCCAGCGCCCCGACAGTATTGGGGGGAAACACCATATATTTT. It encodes CASAPTVLGGNTIYF.